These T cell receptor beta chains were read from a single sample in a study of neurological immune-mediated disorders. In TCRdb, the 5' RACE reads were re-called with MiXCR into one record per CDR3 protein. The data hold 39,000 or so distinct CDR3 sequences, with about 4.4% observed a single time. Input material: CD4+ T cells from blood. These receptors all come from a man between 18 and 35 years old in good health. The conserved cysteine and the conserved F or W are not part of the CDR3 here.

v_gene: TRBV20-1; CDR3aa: SAVGWGAGGNEQF
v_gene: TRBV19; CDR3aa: ASSNRPRGADEQF
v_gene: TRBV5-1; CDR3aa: ASTNQGEQF
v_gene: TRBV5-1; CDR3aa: ASSLITLTNEQF
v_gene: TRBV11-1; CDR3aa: ASRRGGAEDTQY
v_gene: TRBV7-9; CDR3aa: ASSDRVPPAGEMF
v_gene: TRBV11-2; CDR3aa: ASSFFGDGNTGELF
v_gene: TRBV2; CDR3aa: ASSERRGGEETQY
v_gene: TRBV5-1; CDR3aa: ASSPSSGGDTYEQY
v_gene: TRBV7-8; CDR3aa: ASSLVPSFGANVLT
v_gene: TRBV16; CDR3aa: ASSPPGKLDTGELF
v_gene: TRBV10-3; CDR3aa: AIALLDTPNTEAF
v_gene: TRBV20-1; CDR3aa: SASHWDRSSYEQY
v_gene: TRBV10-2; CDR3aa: ASRDRVGQPQH
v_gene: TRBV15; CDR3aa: ATSRLSWPDEKLF
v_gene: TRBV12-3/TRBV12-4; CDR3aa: ASSLPQGTEAF
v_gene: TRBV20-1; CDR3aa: SASRPTGSQETQY
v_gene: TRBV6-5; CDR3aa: ASSYIDPGGNSPLH
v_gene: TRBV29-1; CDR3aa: SVDARPGLDTSEAF
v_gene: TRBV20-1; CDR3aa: SARTSGEQF
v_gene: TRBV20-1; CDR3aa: SAPRLAGGNEQF
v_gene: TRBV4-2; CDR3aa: ASSQEGLAGDPYEQY
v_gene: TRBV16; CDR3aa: ASSQPPGNTEAF
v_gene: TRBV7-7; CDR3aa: ASSAGGPGGGTQY
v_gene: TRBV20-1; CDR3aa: SAGGGAKTDTQY
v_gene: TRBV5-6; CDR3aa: ASTPWDLYEQY
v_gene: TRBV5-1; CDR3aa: ASSLAWGGASADTQY
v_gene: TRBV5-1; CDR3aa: ASSLQGNNLGANTEAF
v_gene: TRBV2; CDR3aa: AISEDRGLYEQY
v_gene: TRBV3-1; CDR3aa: ASSSTETGQWELF
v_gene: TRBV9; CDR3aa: ASSVDSVPRGYT
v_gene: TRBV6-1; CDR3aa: ASRTSLGNTEAF
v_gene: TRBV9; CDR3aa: ASSGRDSGNTIY
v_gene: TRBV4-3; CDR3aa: ASSQDMIAGGRPQF
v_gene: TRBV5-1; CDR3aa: ASSLWFRDVRKETQY
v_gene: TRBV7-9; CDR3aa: ASSLGLRGAHNTEAF
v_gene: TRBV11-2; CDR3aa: ASSFVALGEKLF
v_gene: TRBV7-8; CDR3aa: ASSSQGHGTFNYGYT
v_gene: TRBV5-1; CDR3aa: ASRRFWLDTEAF
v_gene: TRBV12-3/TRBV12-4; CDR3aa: ASSFYICSARGQGSLNTEAF
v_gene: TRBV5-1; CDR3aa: ASSLGGSTDTQY
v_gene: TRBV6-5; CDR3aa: ASSPRGYEQF
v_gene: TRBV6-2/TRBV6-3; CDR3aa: ASSPHDTLNTEAF
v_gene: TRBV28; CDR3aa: ASSQILAGKNIQY
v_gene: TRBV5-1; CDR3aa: ASSDAGRTEAF
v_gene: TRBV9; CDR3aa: ASSLGQGGAQPQH